In this sample, the clone carrying this T cell receptor beta chain turned up once. Its cognate antigen is unknown. Proliferating CFSE-low MLR cells were sequenced to define alloreactive TCRbeta sequences. Stimulators were graft donor PBMCs, splenocytes, lymph-node cells, or third-party PBMCs for pre-transplant recipient cells. The data were taken from a study of T cell clones after liver transplantation. Overall study context: HCV positivity affected three of eight recipients; the rest lacked autoimmune or viral indications. Standard immunosuppression, with no induction, continued until 12-24 months after transplant. Study observations and caveats: Graft donor-reactive T cells may have migrated into the graft rather than being deleted.

The V and J ends lost 5 bases and 3 bases respectively, with 14 bases between them. CDR1 MNHNS and CDR2 SASEGT come from the germline V gene. This CDR3 is 14 amino acids long. Produced via immunoSEQ multiplex PCR; TCRdb's table is partial and in-frame only. Among about 4,800 clones listed, 35% to 45% were seen once. This TCR was sampled from a human patient who received a liver transplant. Some T cells could come from the graft donor. The rearrangement uses TRBV6-1 and TRBJ2-7; perhaps TRBD2 as D (5 bases). Sequencing was performed on CD4+ T cells from cultured PBMCs. The CDR3 DNA reads as TGTGCCAGCAGTACCTGGACCCGGGACTACGAGCAGTACTTC. This translates into CASSTWTRDYEQYF.